This T cell receptor (beta chain) was captured in a study of shared clonotypes between healthy human individuals (dated by TCRdb to about 2020). With respect to the entire study: A couple of women and a few men aged 18 to 49 years were included in the cohort. Per donor, three plates each were used for CD4 naive and CD4 memory, two for CD8 naive, and one for CD8 memory. Blood TCR repertoires of roughly five healthy adults were deeply sequenced to estimate repertoire size and the extent of clonotype sharing between individuals. Libraries were prepared and TCR repertoires were sequenced by different laboratories using diverse techniques, in order to increase sequencing depth and limit assay-specific biases. Per donor, leukapheresis produced somewhere between about 0.94 and 9.5 billion PBMCs.

A single count supports this clone. What this receptor recognizes is not known. The input lacks base qualities; no much larger clone sits a single base away. Distinct nucleotide sequences in the sample also encode this CDR3. Using the deep immunoSEQ assay, multiplex PCR amplified TCR CDR3 regions from genomic DNA. For each cell subset, the extracted genomic DNA was distributed evenly across all wells of several immunoSEQ 96-well plates, and each plate served as one replicate. Each replicate PCR for sorted subsets received approximately 220 ng genomic DNA, equal to tens of thousands of T cell genomes. Purified libraries were quantified with a Qubit 3.0 fluorometer, sized on a Bioanalyzer 2100, and re-quantified with the KAPA Library Quantification kit. Each immunoSEQ 96-well plate was sequenced on its own single-read 150-cycle Illumina NextSeq 550 flow cell. On the authors' methods: Because only junctional sequences without quality scores were contained in the immunoSEQ output, filtering matching that applied to full-length reads could not be performed. Sequences were annotated with PyIR, a Python wrapper for IgBLAST v1.9, and V/J genes and CDR3 were assigned using IMGT germline references. Reads were filtered out if the reads had weak V/J assignments (E-value above 1e-6), no CDR3, stop codons, out-of-frame junctions, or ambiguous translated residues. V3J clonotypes were defined as sequences sharing the same inferred V gene, J gene, and CDR3 amino acid sequence. To compute the percentage overlap between repertoires, the number of shared unique clonotypes was divided by the size of the smaller repertoire. Three approaches were used to assess repertoire richness: RTK rarefaction, the Chao1 estimator, and Recon v2.1 estimates of unobserved clonotypes. Generation probabilities were computed with OLGA for all TCRbeta clonotypes obtained by the gDNA method from a few donors. This is the immuneACCESS table as TCRdb keeps it, with only in-frame sequences that have V and J called. A part of the clones is gone; compared with another copy, unresolved V genes explain less than half, and the rest is unexplained. V and J calls and clone size come straight from that table; D and trimming were deduced from the DNA. This sample holds about 2 million clones; 85% to 95% were observed only once. Together, the top ten hold 0.13% of the sample.

The study at large found these results: Pairwise subsampling led to the expectation that sequencing depth would affect the degree of clonotype sharing among donors. Sharing across four donors was observed for around 5% of naive CD4, 3.5% of naive CD8, 2% to 2.5% of memory CD4, and roughly 0.43% of memory CD8 clonotypes. Rarefaction of sorted-subset datasets indicated incomplete sequencing despite the large sequencing depth. Estimated clonotype richness was generally larger for naive than for memory subsets. Sampling was restricted to blood, and TCR repertoires in tissue are likely to differ from TCR repertoires in blood. Clonotypes shared by all four sorted-subset donors showed higher generation probabilities than non-shared clonotypes. The small number of donors limited the genetic and exposure-history diversity represented.

The CDR3 sequence holds 13 residues, the cysteine and phenylalanine included. Here the CDR3 DNA is all that survives: 39 bases in frame from base 1. CDR1 and CDR2, looked up from the germline V gene (reference sequence), are SGHNT and YYREEE. The junction shows trimming of 2 bases on V and 2 bases on J, plus 7 bases between the germline ends. The donors were healthy, HIV-negative adults with no recently reported acute infections or vaccinations. Every donor was a Caucasian adult residing in Nashville, Tennessee, USA. CD4+ T cells were enriched by magnetic negative selection; naive cells were then positively selected on CD45RA, and the negative fraction formed the memory subset. After blood collection by leukapheresis, PBMCs were isolated using Ficoll-Histopaque density gradient centrifugation and then cryopreserved in the vapor phase of liquid nitrogen. Analytical flow cytometry was used to check the purity and quantity of each magnetically sorted T cell population. Genomic DNA was isolated from each sorted fraction and quantified by UV absorbance on a Nanodrop 2000c.

The sequence came from a man aged 18 to 29 in good health. Sequenced sample: naive CD4+ T cells sorted from blood. The sample's cell subset or site label is to be understood as: CD45RA+ positively selected. Recombination joined TRBV5-4 with TRBJ1-1; the D gene cannot be named for sure. The DNA sequence is TGTGCCAGCAGCTTAGGACTTAACACTGAAGCTTTCTTT. This sequence encodes CASSLGLNTEAFF.